Listed here are 9 T cell receptor beta chains from one sample, sequenced in a study of T cell responses to AZD1222 COVID-19 vaccine. This table comes from immunoSEQ multiplex PCR, and its TCRdb copy is limited to in-frame clones, with some not included. The sample carries approximately 150,000 clones, around 90% recorded once. Specimen: peripheral blood, collected 28 days after the second dose of the MenACWY control vaccine. These receptors all come from an adult who received the MenACWY meningococcal vaccine as a control.

This clone was recorded only once. The genes are TRBV4-3 and TRBJ1-1; D is unresolved. The CDR3 contains 16 residues. Germline loops: CDR1 LGHNA, CDR2 YSLEER. V was cut by 0 bases and J by 2 bases, with 13 bases left in between. The CDR3: CASSQDLPVINTEAFF. CDR3 nucleotide sequence: TGCGCCAGCAGCCAAGATCTTCCGGTAATAAACACTGAAGCTTTCTTT.

V usage is TRBV27 and J usage is TRBJ2-3; D not resolved. Germline V lookup: CDR1 MNHEY, CDR2 SMNVEV (reference sequence). Trimming pared 1 base from V and 5 bases from J, leaving 4 bases between. CDR3 length equals 12 residues. The CDR3, as DNA: TGTGCCAGCAGTTTATTGGGAGATACGCAGTATTTT. Its protein product is CASSLLGDTQYF.

This clone appeared a single time. The genes are TRBV28 and TRBJ2-7; D is unclear. Germline values: CDR1 MDHEN, CDR2 SYDVKM. The CDR3 runs to 15 residues. Trimming pared 1 base from V and 4 bases from J, leaving 14 bases between. The DNA for the CDR3 is TGTGCCAGCAGTTTATCCCCCCTAGGGCGGTACGAGCAGTACTTC. This encodes CASSLSPLGRYEQYF.

The chain employs TRBV30 and TRBJ1-5, with D unresolved. In germline, CDR1 is GTSNPN, CDR2 SVGIG (reference sequence). The CDR3 extends over 12 amino acids. Between the trimmed V and J ends, which lost 1 base and 9 bases, there was a span of 10 bases. The CDR3 DNA follows: TGTGCCTGGAGTGGTGCCGTCGGGCCCCAGCATTTT. This gives the protein CAWSGAVGPQHF.

Turning to this clone: One end of the junction varies from germline; a read error may be responsible. The chain uses TRBV19 and TRBJ2-7; D not certain. Germline V lookup: CDR1 LNHDA, CDR2 SQIVND (reference sequence). This CDR3 contains 14 residues. As DNA, the CDR3 is TGTGCCAGTAGAAATACTCGCGGCTCCCACGAGCAGTACTTC. Translation: CASRNTRGSHEQYF.

CDR3 region: CASSQESWGRPGNTIYF. CDR3 nucleotide sequence: TGCGCCAGCAGCCAAGAGTCTTGGGGGAGGCCTGGAAACACCATATATTTT. V is TRBV4-3 and J is TRBJ1-3, with a possible D match to TRBD1 (5 bases). Between the trimmed V and J ends, which lost 0 bases and 2 bases, there was a span of 14 bases. The CDR3 runs 17 residues. Germline-derived CDR1 and CDR2 are LGHNA and YSLEER.

This clone is a singleton in its sample. The chain uses TRBV9 and TRBJ1-1; D not certain. With 4 bases removed from V and 4 bases from J, the gap between germline ends came to 14 bases. The CDR3 runs to 14 residues. Germline CDR1 SGDLS, CDR2 YYNGEE. CDR3 nucleotide sequence: TGTGCCAGCAGCCCCGGTGTGGGGAGCACTGAAGCTTTCTTT. It codes for CASSPGVGSTEAFF.

This clone was detected only a few times. This sequence joins TRBV5-6 and TRBJ1-5; 7 nucleotides align to TRBD1. The length of the CDR3 is 15 residues. CDR1 is SGHDT, CDR2 YYEEEE, per germline. After removal of 3 bases from V and 6 bases from J, the junction contained 9 bases not matched to a gene. The CDR3 DNA reads TGTGCCAGCAGCTCCGCCCGACAGGGAGGTCAGCCCCAGCATTTT. Protein product: CASSSARQGGQPQHF.

This clone was seen a handful of times. The CDR3 sequence is CASSLSNGLTDTQYF. CDR3 DNA sequence: TGTGCCAGCAGCTTATCTAACGGACTCACAGATACGCAGTATTTT. The chain links TRBV7-3 to TRBJ2-3, with a tentative D call TRBD2 (5 bases). CDR1 is SGHTA and CDR2 is FQGTGA in the germline V gene. V was cut by 2 bases and J by 2 bases, with 11 bases left in between. The CDR3 length is 15 residues. Filled out from reference TRBV7-3 and TRBJ2-3, the complete variable domain reads GAGVSQTPSNKVTEKGKYVELRCDPISGHTALYWYRQSLGQGPEFLIYFQGTGAADDSGLPNDRFFAVRPEGSVSTLKIQRTERGDSAVYLCASSLSNGLTDTQYFGPGTRLTVL.